This TCR beta chain was recovered during a study of cytomegalovirus exposure and HLA in healthy donors. CDR3 length equals 13 residues. The V gene end was trimmed by 7 bases and the J gene end by 5 bases; junction bases not matched to a gene: 7. Germline-derived CDR1 and CDR2 are MDHEN and SYDVKM. The data were produced by immunoSEQ multiplex PCR, yet TCRdb's version contains in-frame clones alone and is incomplete. This table holds a few hundred thousand clones, roughly 88% found once. The sequence was collected from a woman under 30 in good health and CMV-seronegative. The sequencing sample was made of PBMCs. The chain joins TRBV28 to TRBJ1-2; 7 positions agree with TRBD1. The CDR3 nucleotides read TGTGCCAGCACTACCGGGACAGATTATGGCTACACCTTC. Translated, it gives CASTTGTDYGYTF.